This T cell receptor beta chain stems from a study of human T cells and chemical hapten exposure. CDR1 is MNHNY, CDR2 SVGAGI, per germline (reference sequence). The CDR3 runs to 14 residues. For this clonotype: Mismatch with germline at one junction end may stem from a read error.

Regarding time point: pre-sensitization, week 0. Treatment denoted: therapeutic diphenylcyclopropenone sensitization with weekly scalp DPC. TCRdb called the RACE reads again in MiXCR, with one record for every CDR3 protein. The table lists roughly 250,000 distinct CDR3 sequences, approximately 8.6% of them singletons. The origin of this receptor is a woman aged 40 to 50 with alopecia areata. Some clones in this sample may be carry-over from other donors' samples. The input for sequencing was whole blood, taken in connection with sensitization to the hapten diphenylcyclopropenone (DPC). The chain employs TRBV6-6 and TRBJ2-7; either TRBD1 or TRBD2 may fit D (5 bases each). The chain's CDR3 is CVSTRGRFRDEQYF. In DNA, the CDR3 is TGTGTCAGCACAAGGGGACGGTTCAGGGACGAGCAGTACTTC.